Below are 14 T cell receptor beta chains sequenced from a single sample in a study of OX40 agonist ivuxolimab in advanced cancers. Assay used: immunoSEQ multiplex PCR; TCRdb lists only in-frame clones, some missing. The sample shows tens of thousands of clones, roughly 90% of them seen only once. Specimen: CD4+ or CD8+ T cells sorted from blood, collected in a trial of the OX40 agonist ivuxolimab. Receptors originate from an adult with an advanced solid tumor such as melanoma, head and neck, liver or kidney cancer.

V and J are TRBV15 and TRBJ1-4; D possibly corresponds to TRBD1 (5 bases). Trimming stripped 1 base from V and 0 bases from J, with 9 bases between. Germline assignment: CDR1 LNHNV and CDR2 YYDKDF (reference sequence). The CDR3 sequence is 16 residues long. DNA of the CDR3: TGTGCCACCAGCAGAGTTCCGACAGCAACTAATGAAAAACTGTTTTTT. Residues: CATSRVPTATNEKLFF.

V and J are TRBV30 and TRBJ2-7, with D possibly being TRBD1 (6 bases). V gave up 1 base and J gave up 5 bases, with 18 bases separating them. From germline, CDR1 is GTSNPN and CDR2 SVGIG (reference sequence). The CDR3 contains 15 residues. CDR3 DNA sequence: TGTGCCTGGAGTGATGTGGGGGCCACCTTGGACGAGCAGTACTTC. This codes for CAWSDVGATLDEQYF.

The rearrangement joins TRBV5-3 to TRBJ1-1; D not resolved. TRBV5-3 is labeled an ORF, and its function is uncertain. The CDR3 spans 12 residues. Between the trimmed V and J ends, which lost 1 base and 8 bases, there was a span of 9 bases. The CDR3 protein is CARSLLVGEAFF. CDR3 DNA: TGTGCCAGAAGCTTGTTAGTCGGAGAAGCTTTCTTT.

This clone was observed once. Compared with germline, one end of the junction differs, possibly owing to a read error. The sample has other DNA sequences that encode this CDR3 too. The chain has TRBV30 and TRBJ2-7; 9 bases map to TRBD1. The germline CDR1 and CDR2 sequences are GTSNPN and SVGIG (reference sequence). There are 14 residues in the CDR3. The CDR3 DNA is TGCGCCTGGAGTGCCGGGACAGGGATCCACGAGCAGTACTTC. Protein sequence: CAWSAGTGIHEQYF.

The chain carries TRBV6-5 and TRBJ1-1, with D perhaps TRBD1 (5 bases). The CDR3 has 15 residues. Germline CDR1 MNHEY, CDR2 SVGAGI. V was trimmed by 0 bases and J by 0 bases, leaving 8 bases between them. CDR3 residues: CASSYSQGLNTEAFF. DNA of the CDR3: TGTGCCAGCAGTTACTCGCAGGGCTTGAACACTGAAGCTTTCTTT.

The chain is built from TRBV4-2 and TRBJ1-5; 8 nucleotides align to TRBD1. Per the germline V gene, CDR1 is LGHNA and CDR2 is YNFKEQ. V trimming: 0 bases; J trimming: 7 bases; junction bases outside the gene matches: 5. The CDR3 is 15 amino acids. CDR3 protein: CASSQEDRGGQPQHF. CDR3 DNA sequence: TGTGCCAGCAGCCAAGAAGACAGGGGCGGCCAGCCCCAGCATTTT.

The CDR3 sequence is CASSLAGTSQETQYF. In DNA form, the CDR3 reads TGTGCCAGCAGCTTGGCCGGGACGAGCCAAGAGACCCAGTACTTC. The chain employs TRBV7-3 and TRBJ2-5, with D tentatively TRBD1 or TRBD2 (5 bases each). In germline, CDR1 is SGHTA, CDR2 FQGTGA. Trimming stripped 3 bases from V and 1 base from J, with 12 bases between. The CDR3 totals 15 residues.

This chain joins TRBV7-6 and TRBJ2-3; D perhaps matches TRBD1 (6 bases). V was pared by 5 bases and J by 0 bases, with 9 bases between. The germline gives CDR1 SGHVS, CDR2 FNYEAQ. This CDR3 spans 14 amino acids. CDR3 DNA sequence: TGTGCCAGCAGCGCAGGGGAAAGCACAGATACGCAGTATTTT. Residues: CASSAGESTDTQYF.

The chain couples TRBV19 to TRBJ1-4, with D uncertain. Per germline, CDR1 LNHDA and CDR2 SQIVND (reference sequence). V shed 6 bases and J shed 0 bases, with 11 bases lying between them. This CDR3 has 15 amino acids. The CDR3 DNA follows: TGTGCCAGTAGCGGGCGGCCAGCAACTAATGAAAAACTGTTTTTT. It translates to CASSGRPATNEKLFF.

The chain carries TRBV5-4 and TRBJ2-1; tentatively, D is TRBD1 or TRBD2 (5 bases each). V lost 4 bases and J lost 1, with 12 bases in between. CDR1 and CDR2 from the germline V gene are SGHNT and YYREEE (reference sequence). This CDR3 has 15 residues. The CDR3 region has the DNA TGTGCCAGCAGCCGGGACCCCTTATCCTACAATGAGCAGTTCTTC. Its translation: CASSRDPLSYNEQFF.

The V call is TRBV19, the J call TRBJ2-4, with unresolved D. Trimming removed 6 bases from V and 0 bases from J, with 12 bases in between. This CDR3 region has 15 residues. Looked up from germline, CDR1 is LNHDA and CDR2 is SQIVND (reference sequence). CDR3: CASRETLLAKNIQYF. The CDR3 DNA is TGTGCCAGTAGAGAAACACTCCTAGCCAAAAACATTCAGTACTTC.

The chain couples TRBV10-3 to TRBJ1-1; the match to TRBD1 covers 7 bases. Germline V gives CDR1 ENHRY, CDR2 SYGVKD. CDR3 size: 14 residues. Unmatched junction bases numbered 9, after V lost 0 bases and J lost 11 bases. CDR3 residues: CAISESPGGRGAFF. CDR3 nucleotide sequence: TGTGCCATCAGTGAGTCGCCAGGGGGTCGGGGGGCTTTCTTT.

V is TRBV6-5 and J is TRBJ2-1; maybe TRBD2 (6 bases). The CDR3 is 13 amino acids. V dropped 4 bases and J dropped 6 bases, with 10 bases sitting between them. The germline gives CDR1 MNHEY, CDR2 SVGAGI. This chain's CDR3 is CASSSVGSNEQFF. CDR3 in DNA: TGTGCCAGCAGTTCGGTCGGGAGCAATGAGCAGTTCTTC.

The chain recombines TRBV5-6 with TRBJ1-3; D unclear. Germline V gene lookup returns CDR1 SGHDT and CDR2 YYEEEE. Trimming removed 0 bases at V and 1 base at J, with 5 bases between. This CDR3 has 14 amino acids. This CDR3 reads CASSLEASGNTIYF. The CDR3 DNA reads as TGTGCCAGCAGCTTGGAGGCTTCTGGAAACACCATATATTTT.